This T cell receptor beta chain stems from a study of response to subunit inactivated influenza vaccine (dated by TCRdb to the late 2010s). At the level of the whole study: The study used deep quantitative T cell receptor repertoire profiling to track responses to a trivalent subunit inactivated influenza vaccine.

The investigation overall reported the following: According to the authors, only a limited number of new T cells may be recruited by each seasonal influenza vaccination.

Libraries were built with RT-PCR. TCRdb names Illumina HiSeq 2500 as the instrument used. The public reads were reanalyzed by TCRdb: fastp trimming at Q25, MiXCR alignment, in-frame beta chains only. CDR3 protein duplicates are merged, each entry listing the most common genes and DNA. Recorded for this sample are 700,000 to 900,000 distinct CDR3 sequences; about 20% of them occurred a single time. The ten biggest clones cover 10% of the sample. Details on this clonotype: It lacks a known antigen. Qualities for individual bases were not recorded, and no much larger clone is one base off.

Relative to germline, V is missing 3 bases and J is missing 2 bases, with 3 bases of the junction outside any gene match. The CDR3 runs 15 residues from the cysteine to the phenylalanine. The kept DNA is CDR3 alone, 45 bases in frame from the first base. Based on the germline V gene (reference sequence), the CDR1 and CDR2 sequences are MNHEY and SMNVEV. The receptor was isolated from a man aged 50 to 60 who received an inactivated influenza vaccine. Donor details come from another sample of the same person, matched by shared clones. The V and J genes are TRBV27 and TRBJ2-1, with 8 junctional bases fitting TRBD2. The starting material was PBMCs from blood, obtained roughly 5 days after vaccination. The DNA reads TGTGCCAGCAGTTTTGCCGGGGGGGCCTACAATGAGCAGTTCTTC. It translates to CASSFAGGAYNEQFF.